This record covers a single T cell receptor (beta chain). No antigen is known for it. This sample stems from a study of T cell responses to AZD1222 COVID-19 vaccine. Background on the study: Pooling was applied to second doses at about 4 or about 12 weeks. Overall study findings and caveats: Reports say nearly half of spike-specific TCRs go after unmutated variant regions.

Profiled with immunoSEQ multiplex PCR; TCRdb holds only in-frame clones, not every one. The sample records 150,000 to 200,000 clones, roughly 93% being singletons. The CDR3 has 15 amino acids. V shed 2 bases and J shed 0 bases, with 11 bases lying between them. Germline assignment: CDR1 LGHNA and CDR2 YNFKEQ. The TCR comes from an adult in good health. The specimen was peripheral blood, collected on day 0 of AZD1222 vaccination. V usage is TRBV4-2 and J usage is TRBJ2-7; D perhaps matches TRBD1 (5 bases). The CDR3 coding sequence is TGTGCCAGCAGCCAACCAGACAGAAACTCCTACGAGCAGTACTTC. Protein product: CASSQPDRNSYEQYF.